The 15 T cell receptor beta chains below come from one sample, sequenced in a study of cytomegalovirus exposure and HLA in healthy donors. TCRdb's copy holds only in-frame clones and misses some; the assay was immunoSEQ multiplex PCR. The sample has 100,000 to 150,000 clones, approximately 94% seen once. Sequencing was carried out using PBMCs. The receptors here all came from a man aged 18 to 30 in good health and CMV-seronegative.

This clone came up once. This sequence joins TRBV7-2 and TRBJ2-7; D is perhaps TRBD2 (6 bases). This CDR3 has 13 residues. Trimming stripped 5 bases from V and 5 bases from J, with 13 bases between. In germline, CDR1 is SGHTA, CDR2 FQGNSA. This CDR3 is CASSDGGYHEQYF. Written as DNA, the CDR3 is TGTGCCAGCAGCGACGGAGGGTACCACGAGCAGTACTTC.

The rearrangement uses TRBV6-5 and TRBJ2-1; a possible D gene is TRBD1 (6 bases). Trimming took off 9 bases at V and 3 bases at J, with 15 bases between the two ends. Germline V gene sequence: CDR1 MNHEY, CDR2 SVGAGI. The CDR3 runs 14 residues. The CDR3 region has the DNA TGTGCCAGTTCGACAGGACCAATCTACAATGAGCAGTTCTTC. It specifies CASSTGPIYNEQFF.

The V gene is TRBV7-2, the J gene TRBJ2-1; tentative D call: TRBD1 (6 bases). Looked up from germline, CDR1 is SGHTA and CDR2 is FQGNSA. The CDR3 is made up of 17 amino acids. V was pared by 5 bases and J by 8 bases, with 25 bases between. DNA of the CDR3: TGTGCCAGCAGCCATCAGGTAGGGACACTGGACCTCGATGAGCAGTTCTTC. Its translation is CASSHQVGTLDLDEQFF.

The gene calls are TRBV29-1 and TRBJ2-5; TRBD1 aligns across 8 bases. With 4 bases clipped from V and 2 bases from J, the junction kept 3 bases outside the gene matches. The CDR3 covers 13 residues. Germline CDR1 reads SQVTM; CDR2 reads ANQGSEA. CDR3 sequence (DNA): TGCAGCGTTGGCAGACAGGGGCAAGAGACCCAGTACTTC. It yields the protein CSVGRQGQETQYF.

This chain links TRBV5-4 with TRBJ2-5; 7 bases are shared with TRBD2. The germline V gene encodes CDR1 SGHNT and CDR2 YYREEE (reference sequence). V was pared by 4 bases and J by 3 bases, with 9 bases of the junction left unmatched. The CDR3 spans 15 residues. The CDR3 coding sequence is TGTGCCAGCAGCCAGACGCGGGGGTCTAAAGAGACCCAGTACTTC. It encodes CASSQTRGSKETQYF.

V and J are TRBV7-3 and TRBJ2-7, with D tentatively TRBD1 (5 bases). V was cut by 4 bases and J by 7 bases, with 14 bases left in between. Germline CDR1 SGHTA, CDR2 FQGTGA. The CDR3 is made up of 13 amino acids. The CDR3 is CASSSGSDREQYF. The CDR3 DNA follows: TGTGCCAGCAGCTCCGGCTCCGACAGAGAGCAGTACTTC. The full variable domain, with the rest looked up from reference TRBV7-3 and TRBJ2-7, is GAGVSQTPSNKVTEKGKYVELRCDPISGHTALYWYRQSLGQGPEFLIYFQGTGAADDSGLPNDRFFAVRPEGSVSTLKIQRTERGDSAVYLCASSSGSDREQYFGPGTRLTVT.

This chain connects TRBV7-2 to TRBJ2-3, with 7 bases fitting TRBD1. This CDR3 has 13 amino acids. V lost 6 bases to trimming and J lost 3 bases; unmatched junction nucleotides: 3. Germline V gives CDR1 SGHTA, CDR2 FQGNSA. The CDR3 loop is CASRDRYTDTQYF. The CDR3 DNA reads TGTGCCAGCAGGGACAGGTATACAGATACGCAGTATTTT.

The CDR3 DNA follows: TGTGCCAGCAGCGTAGGACAGGACCCTGGAAACACCATATATTTT. Residues: CASSVGQDPGNTIYF. This chain joins TRBV9 and TRBJ1-3, with a tentative D call TRBD1 (6 bases). V shed 0 bases and J shed 2 bases, with 9 bases lying between them. CDR1 SGDLS and CDR2 YYNGEE come from the germline V gene. This CDR3 spans 15 amino acids.

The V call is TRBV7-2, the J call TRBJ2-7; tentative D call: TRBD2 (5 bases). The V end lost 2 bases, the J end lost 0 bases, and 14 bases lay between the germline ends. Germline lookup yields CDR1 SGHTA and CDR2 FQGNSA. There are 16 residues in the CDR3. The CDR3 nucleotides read TGTGCCAGCAGCTTAAGTCTTCCGGGGAGCTCCTACGAGCAGTACTTC. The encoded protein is CASSLSLPGSSYEQYF.

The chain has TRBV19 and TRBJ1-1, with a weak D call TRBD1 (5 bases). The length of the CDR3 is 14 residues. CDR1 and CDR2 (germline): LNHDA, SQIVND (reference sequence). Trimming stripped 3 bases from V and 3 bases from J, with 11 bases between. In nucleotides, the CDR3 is TGTGCCAGTAGTATGACCCCGGGGGACACTGAAGCTTTCTTT. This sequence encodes CASSMTPGDTEAFF.

This chain's CDR3 is CASSGWSSYNEQFF. CDR3 DNA sequence: TGTGCCAGTAGCGGTTGGAGCTCCTACAATGAGCAGTTCTTC. The V gene is TRBV19, the J gene TRBJ2-1; no reliable D call. Trimming removed 6 bases at V and 0 bases at J, with 9 bases between. This CDR3 comprises 14 residues. CDR1 and CDR2 (germline): LNHDA, SQIVND (reference sequence).

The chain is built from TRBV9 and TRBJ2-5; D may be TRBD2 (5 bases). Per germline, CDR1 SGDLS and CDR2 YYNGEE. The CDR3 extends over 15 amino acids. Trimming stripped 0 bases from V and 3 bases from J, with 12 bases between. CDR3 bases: TGTGCCAGCAGCGTAGACGGGGAAAGGGAAGAGACCCAGTACTTC. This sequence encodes CASSVDGEREETQYF.

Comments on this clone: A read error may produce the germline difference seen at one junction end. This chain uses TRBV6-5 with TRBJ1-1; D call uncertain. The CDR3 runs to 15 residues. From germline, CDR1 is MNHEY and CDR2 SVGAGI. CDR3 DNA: TGTGCCAGCAGGTACTCGGGCCTTATGAACACTGAAGCTTTCTTT. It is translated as CASRYSGLMNTEAFF.

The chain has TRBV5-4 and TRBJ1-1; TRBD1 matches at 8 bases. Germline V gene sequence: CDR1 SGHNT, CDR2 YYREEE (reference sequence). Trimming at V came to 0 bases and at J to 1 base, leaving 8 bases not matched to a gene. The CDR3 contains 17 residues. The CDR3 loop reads CASSLADRGAGNTEAFF. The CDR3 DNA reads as TGTGCCAGCAGCTTGGCCGACAGGGGCGCCGGGAACACTGAAGCTTTCTTT.

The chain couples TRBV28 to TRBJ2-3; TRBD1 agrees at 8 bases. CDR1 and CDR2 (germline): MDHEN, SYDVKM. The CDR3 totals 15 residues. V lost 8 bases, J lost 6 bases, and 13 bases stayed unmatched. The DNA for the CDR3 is TGTGCCAGCGAAGGGACAGGTTCGGGAAGCGATACGCAGTATTTT. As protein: CASEGTGSGSDTQYF.